This T cell receptor beta chain was profiled in a study of Ad26.COV2.S vaccination and SARS-CoV-2 variants. The CDR3 sequence is 12 residues long. CDR1 and CDR2 from the germline V gene are SGDLS and YYNGEE. Trimming removed 4 bases at V and 3 bases at J, with 7 bases between. The protocol was immunoSEQ multiplex PCR, while the TCRdb copy is restricted to in-frame clones and leaves out a portion. The sample includes some 480,000 clones, 70% to 90% of them seen just once. Treatment here: over 15 received Ad26.COV2.S at low or high dose, single or two shots; about 5 received placebo; per-sample allocation not given. Sampling was done on day 63 after the first vaccine or placebo injection.

The chain carries TRBV9 and TRBJ2-5; D remains ambiguous. The TCR originated in a person aged 18 to 65 who received the Ad26.COV2.S COVID-19 vaccine or a placebo. The sequences come from peripheral blood, collected in a trial of Ad26.COV2.S vaccine versus placebo. The CDR3 spells CASSPHEETQYF. The CDR3, as DNA: TGTGCCAGCAGCCCCCACGAAGAGACCCAGTACTTC.